These 13 T cell receptor beta chains originate from one sample sequenced in a study of T cells in Graves' hyperthyroidism and ophthalmopathy (dated by TCRdb to about 2019). Library preparation used multiplex PCR. TCRdb records Illumina HiSeq 2000 as the sequencer. The TCR beta CDR3 regions were amplified from RNA transcripts. For the first round of RT-PCR on the TCR CDR3, the HTBI primer set was used together with the Qiagen OneStep RT-PCR kit. TCRdb applied fastp at Q25 and MiXCR to the public reads, then kept only in-frame beta chains. Records with the same CDR3 protein are collapsed into one entry carrying the most frequent genes and DNA. The table for this sample lists around 420,000 distinct CDR3 sequences; around a sixth of them were counted only once. The top ten hold approximately 7.5% of the sample. Sequences were obtained from blood. The receptors shown here come from a woman between 18 and 29 years old with Graves' hyperthyroidism.

V and J are TRBV7-9 and TRBJ1-1; D ambiguous. The CDR3 loop spans 13 amino acids. V lost 4 bases and J 0 bases, leaving 6 bases between the germline ends. CDR1 and CDR2 (germline): SEHNR, FQNEAQ (reference sequence). For the CDR3, the DNA is TGTGCCAGCAGCTCAGAGATGAACACTGAAGCTTTCTTT. Its protein is CASSSEMNTEAFF.

This clonotype appeared many times. The chain has TRBV5-1 and TRBJ1-5; maybe TRBD1 (6 bases). The germline V gene has CDR1 SGHRS and CDR2 YFSETQ. Trimming left V 0 bases short and J 3 bases short, with 16 bases between. This CDR3 spans 17 amino acids. As DNA, the CDR3 is TGCGCCAGCAGCTTGGTCCCGACGGGGGCGAACAATCAGCCCCAGCATTTT. Translating gives CASSLVPTGANNQPQHF.

This clonotype was seen repeatedly, ten times or more. The V call is TRBV13, the J call TRBJ2-3; D could derive from TRBD1 or TRBD2 (5 bases each). Germline loops: CDR1 PRHDT, CDR2 FYEKMQ (reference sequence). The CDR3 sequence is 14 residues long. The V and J ends lost 5 bases and 1 base respectively, with 10 bases between them. CDR3 protein: CASSRRDGTDTQYF. In DNA, the CDR3 is TGTGCCAGCAGCCGCAGGGACGGCACAGATACGCAGTATTTT.

The chain employs TRBV7-9 and TRBJ2-3; D possibly corresponds to TRBD2 (6 bases). Trimming shortened V by 5 bases and J by 7 bases, and 13 bases separated the two germline ends. There are 13 residues in the CDR3. Germline values: CDR1 SEHNR, CDR2 FQNEAQ (reference sequence). The CDR3 is CASSPGVAYTQYF. As DNA, the CDR3 is TGTGCCAGCAGCCCGGGGGTTGCCTATACGCAGTATTTT.

CDR3 protein: CASSTGLAGVQGETQYF. The CDR3 bases are TGTGCCAGCAGTACGGGACTAGCGGGGGTTCAGGGTGAGACCCAGTACTTC. The chain combines TRBV2 with TRBJ2-5; 14 bases map to TRBD2. V shed 5 bases and J 5 bases; nucleotides not matched to a gene: 10. Germline-derived CDR1 and CDR2 are SNHLY and FYNNEI. The CDR3 consists of 17 residues.

The gene calls are TRBV19 and TRBJ2-7, with D perhaps TRBD2 (7 bases). This CDR3 comprises 18 residues. V lost 1 base and J 7 bases, leaving 26 bases between the germline ends. CDR1 is LNHDA, CDR2 SQIVND, per germline (reference sequence). CDR3 in amino acids: CASSIAPGSGGGVQEQYF. The CDR3 DNA follows: TGTGCCAGTAGTATAGCCCCTGGTTCAGGCGGGGGCGTCCAAGAGCAGTACTTC.

The rearrangement uses TRBV7-9 and TRBJ1-1; the match to TRBD1 covers 7 bases. Germline trimming cut 4 bases from V and 11 bases from J; bases unmatched to any gene: 16. From germline, CDR1 is SEHNR and CDR2 FQNEAQ (reference sequence). This CDR3 has 15 amino acids. For the CDR3, the DNA is TGTGCCAGCAGCTCCCAGGCTAACAGGGGAGGTTGGGCTTTCTTT. This codes for CASSSQANRGGWAFF.

This clonotype was seen repeatedly, ten times or more. The J gene is TRBJ2-7, the V gene TRBV20-1; tentatively, D is TRBD1 (5 bases). Germline lookup yields CDR1 DFQATT and CDR2 SNEGSKA (reference sequence). The CDR3 sequence is 13 residues long. V lost 5 bases and J 5 bases, leaving 16 bases between the germline ends. The CDR3 loop reads CSAVTAIYDEQYF. CDR3 in DNA: TGCAGTGCTGTGACAGCTATATACGACGAGCAGTACTTC.

In this sample, this clonotype turned up many times. The rearrangement joins TRBV6-1 to TRBJ1-3; D gene uncertain. Between the trimmed V and J ends, which lost 3 bases and 4 bases, there was a span of 13 bases. Germline lookup yields CDR1 MNHNS and CDR2 SASEGT. The CDR3 has 15 residues. The CDR3 DNA reads TGTGCCAGCAGTGATTACAGCGGCTTCGGAAACACCATATATTTT. Amino acids: CASSDYSGFGNTIYF.

This clonotype was seen at least ten times. This chain links TRBV7-8 with TRBJ1-1; D not certain. Germline lookup yields CDR1 SGHVS and CDR2 FQNEAQ. CDR3 size: 14 residues. V was clipped by 5 bases and J by 2 bases, with 12 bases between them. The CDR3 DNA follows: TGTGCCAGCAGCGCCCCGGGATTTAACACTGAAGCTTTCTTT. Its translation: CASSAPGFNTEAFF.

This clonotype was seen repeatedly, ten times or more. This chain links TRBV28 with TRBJ2-6; TRBD2 might be the D (7 bases). The CDR3 runs to 17 residues. Looked up from germline, CDR1 is MDHEN and CDR2 is SYDVKM. Trimming stripped 6 bases from V and 4 bases from J, with 19 bases between. The CDR3 loop is CASSPRRGAAGANVLTF. In DNA form, the CDR3 reads TGTGCCAGCAGCCCCCGACGGGGGGCAGCGGGGGCCAACGTCCTGACTTTC.

In this sample, this clonotype turned up many times. J is TRBJ2-5 and V is TRBV20-1, with 10 bases aligning to TRBD2. The length of the CDR3 is 13 residues. Trimming cost V 5 bases and J 2 bases; bases outside gene matches: 2. CDR1 and CDR2 from the germline V gene are DFQATT and SNEGSKA (reference sequence). The CDR3 here is CSALLAGQETQYF. DNA for the CDR3: TGCAGTGCTCTACTAGCGGGGCAAGAGACCCAGTACTTC.

This clonotype was seen repeatedly, ten times or more. The rearrangement uses TRBV7-8 and TRBJ2-1; 9 bases are a match to TRBD1. V shed 5 bases and J 9 bases; nucleotides not matched to a gene: 17. CDR1 and CDR2 from the germline V gene are SGHVS and FQNEAQ. The CDR3 contains 17 residues. The CDR3 DNA sequence: TGTGCCAGCAGCCCGCTCCCCGGGACAGGGAGTGCAGGTGAGCAGTTCTTC. This encodes CASSPLPGTGSAGEQFF.